This TCR beta chain was captured by sequencing in a study of blood T cell repertoires in COVID-19. Assay used: immunoSEQ multiplex PCR; TCRdb lists only in-frame clones, some missing. The repertoire has 75,000 to 95,000 clones, 70% to 90% of them found once; the top ten carry 4.6%. This CDR3 contains 15 residues. CDR1 SGHRS and CDR2 YFSETQ come from the germline V gene. The V gene end was trimmed by 2 bases and the J gene end by 1 base; junction bases not matched to a gene: 4. Notes on this clone: The sample has other DNA sequences that encode this CDR3 too.

The rearrangement uses TRBV5-1 and TRBJ1-1; the match to TRBD1 covers 8 bases. Sequencing used peripheral blood. This TCR was recovered from a man over 45 with active COVID-19. CDR3 DNA: TGCGCCAGCAGCTTCCCGACAGGGGCGAACACTGAAGCTTTCTTT. As protein: CASSFPTGANTEAFF.